Shown below are 8 T cell receptor beta chains from a single sample sequenced in a study of post-analysis software for immune sequencing data. Findings and limits, study-wide: Several TRBV segments (TRBV5-6, TRBV5-1 and TRBV20-1 among them) occurred more frequently in patients than in controls.

Their antigens remain unidentified. Tagging with unique molecular identifiers was a feature of the TCR beta cDNA libraries. TCRdb analysed the PCR reads with MiXCR anew, one entry per CDR3 protein. The sample has 700,000 to 800,000 distinct CDR3 sequences, 30% seen once; the top ten hold around 0.56%. The specimen sequenced was blood. These receptors were collected from a girl aged 5 to 17 with multiple sclerosis.

The chain links TRBV6-5 to TRBJ1-3; D is unclear. CDR3 length: 14 residues. V lost 0 bases and J lost 4, with 7 bases in between. Per the germline V gene, CDR1 is MNHEY and CDR2 is SVGAGI. In nucleotides, the CDR3 is TGTGCCAGCAGTTACTCGATTGGGGGAAACACCATATATTTT. Protein sequence: CASSYSIGGNTIYF.

This clonotype was picked up a small number of times. The genes are TRBV20-1 and TRBJ2-1; D might be TRBD1 or TRBD2, each matching 6 bases. Germline V gives CDR1 DFQATT, CDR2 SNEGSKA (reference sequence). Trimming removed 4 bases from V and 15 bases from J, with 16 bases in between. The CDR3 consists of 11 residues. This CDR3 reads CSATGAGGRFF. CDR3 in DNA: TGCAGTGCTACGGGGGCTGGAGGGCGGTTCTTC.

The chain is built from TRBV29-1 and TRBJ2-7; 8 bases agree with TRBD1. J lost 6 bases, V lost 5 bases, and 3 bases had no gene match. From germline, CDR1 is SQVTM and CDR2 ANQGSEA. The CDR3 totals 11 residues. CDR3 region: CSVTTGGEQYF. The CDR3 DNA follows: TGCAGCGTTACCACAGGGGGCGAGCAGTACTTC.

The chain couples TRBV24-1 to TRBJ2-1, with 13 bases identical to TRBD2. The junction had 15 bases not matched to a gene; V was cut back by 2 bases and J by 12 bases. The germline CDR1 and CDR2 sequences are KGHDR and SFDVKD. CDR3 length: 18 amino acids. The chain's CDR3 is CATSDSGLAGRPGVGQFF. CDR3 bases: TGTGCCACCAGTGATTCGGGACTAGCGGGAAGGCCCGGGGTCGGGCAGTTCTTC.

In this sample, this clonotype turned up a few times. The gene calls are TRBV10-1 and TRBJ1-2; D ambiguous. Germline V gives CDR1 WNHNN, CDR2 SYGVQD (reference sequence). Trimming cost V 0 bases and J 8 bases, with 10 bases left between them. This CDR3 has 13 residues. The CDR3: CASSESAGRGYTF. CDR3 DNA: TGCGCCAGCAGTGAGTCCGCAGGACGGGGCTACACCTTC.

The chain links TRBV20-1 to TRBJ2-1, with D maybe TRBD1 (6 bases). CDR3 length: 12 residues. Trimming pared 3 bases from V and 12 bases from J, leaving 15 bases between. The germline V gene has CDR1 DFQATT and CDR2 SNEGSKA (reference sequence). CDR3 amino acids: CSASGVGGVQFF. CDR3 in DNA: TGCAGTGCTAGCGGTGTAGGGGGAGTGCAGTTCTTC.

The sample holds a few counts of this clonotype. V and J are TRBV20-1 and TRBJ1-2; perhaps TRBD1 as D (5 bases). The CDR3 has 13 residues. The V gene's germline CDR1 is DFQATT and CDR2 SNEGSKA (reference sequence). The V end was cut by 1 base, the J end by 7 bases, with 13 bases between. The CDR3 sequence: CSARGGGTGGYTF. The CDR3 DNA reads as TGCAGTGCTAGAGGCGGGGGAACTGGTGGCTACACCTTC.

The J gene is TRBJ2-1, the V gene TRBV7-6; tentatively, D is TRBD1 or TRBD2 (6 bases each). The CDR3 is 12 residues long. The V gene's germline CDR1 is SGHVS and CDR2 FNYEAQ. V was clipped by 11 bases and J by 10 bases, with 18 bases between them. The chain's CDR3 is CAGLTGSGEQFF. CDR3 in DNA: TGTGCCGGACTAACAGGGAGCGGGGAGCAGTTCTTC.